The clone carrying this TCR beta chain came up once. This sample is drawn from a study of blood T cell repertoires in COVID-19. This table comes from immunoSEQ multiplex PCR, and its TCRdb copy is limited to in-frame clones, with some not included. Of around 58,000 clones listed, 91% are singletons. This clonotype was obtained from a woman aged 55-69 years with active or convalescent COVID-19. Sequenced sample: peripheral blood.

The DNA for the CDR3 is TGCGCCAGCAGCTCAGGGGCGGGAGTTTTGGGCTACGAGCAGTACTTC. This translates into CASSSGAGVLGYEQYF. The rearrangement uses TRBV4-3 and TRBJ2-7; maybe TRBD2 (7 bases). V gave up 5 bases and J gave up 3 bases, with 20 bases separating them. Germline loops: CDR1 LGHNA, CDR2 YSLEER. The CDR3 is 16 amino acids.